These 32 T cell receptor beta chains came from one sample sequenced in a study of STAT5B mutations in CD4+ large granular lymphocyte leukemia. Sequencing was performed with immunoSEQ multiplex PCR; in TCRdb, only in-frame clones are kept and a portion is missing. The sample holds 40,000 to 45,000 clones, approximately 84% seen once. The sample comprised CD4+ T cells from blood buffy coats. The receptors here all came from a human donor in good health.

CDR3 bases: TGTGCCAGTAGAGTCACAGGGGACAACTATGGCTACACCTTC. This translates into CASRVTGDNYGYTF. The chain has TRBV19 and TRBJ1-2, with 7 nucleotides matching TRBD1. The V gene end was trimmed by 6 bases and the J gene end by 2 bases; junction bases not matched to a gene: 6. The CDR3 sequence is 14 residues long. The germline gives CDR1 LNHDA, CDR2 SQIVND (reference sequence).

This clone was recorded a few times. The rearrangement uses TRBV5-8 and TRBJ1-5; no reliable D call. The CDR3 totals 17 residues. CDR1 and CDR2 (germline): SGHTS, YDEGEE. V was pared by 0 bases and J by 5 bases, with 18 bases between. Here the CDR3 reads CASSLAWDRSFHQPQHF. In DNA, the CDR3 is TGTGCCAGCAGCTTGGCATGGGATAGGTCTTTTCATCAGCCCCAGCATTTT.

The chain has TRBV18 and TRBJ2-1, with TRBD2 matching 10 bases. CDR1 is KGHSH, CDR2 LQKENI, per germline. There are 15 residues in the CDR3. V dropped 4 bases and J dropped 4; count of bases not matched to a gene: 4. The CDR3 nucleotides read TGTGCCAGCTCACTAGGACTAGCGGAATACAATGAGCAGTTCTTC. Encoded protein: CASSLGLAEYNEQFF.

This clone was counted between two and nine times. The CDR3 protein is CASSYTTGDWIRELFF. The CDR3 DNA follows: TGTGCCAGCAGTTACACCACGGGGGACTGGATCAGGGAGCTGTTTTTT. The chain joins TRBV6-6 to TRBJ2-2; weak D call: TRBD2 (6 bases). Trimming left V 2 bases short and J 9 bases short, with 19 bases between. The germline gives CDR1 MNHNY, CDR2 SVGAGI (reference sequence). CDR3 length equals 16 residues.

The chain combines TRBV4-3 with TRBJ1-1, with D unresolved. The germline V and J ends were trimmed by 0 bases and 2 bases, with 10 bases remaining between them. Looked up from germline, CDR1 is LGHNA and CDR2 is YSLEER. The CDR3 covers 15 residues. This chain's CDR3 is CASSQDFGPNTEAFF. In DNA, the CDR3 is TGCGCCAGCAGCCAAGATTTTGGACCAAACACTGAAGCTTTCTTT.

The CDR3 reads CASSPITGVTGELFF. The DNA for the CDR3 is TGTGCCAGCAGCCCCATAACAGGGGTCACCGGGGAGCTGTTTTTT. The chain links TRBV6-4 to TRBJ2-2; the match to TRBD1 covers 7 bases. The CDR3 runs 15 residues. V was pared by 6 bases and J by 4 bases, with 8 bases of the junction left unmatched. The germline V gene encodes CDR1 MRHNA and CDR2 SNTAGT.

This chain uses TRBV7-9 with TRBJ2-2, with 12 bases matching TRBD2. Trimming at V came to 0 bases and at J to 7 bases, leaving 6 bases not matched to a gene. This CDR3 region has 17 residues. Per the germline V gene, CDR1 is SEHNR and CDR2 is FQNEAQ (reference sequence). The CDR3 DNA is TGTGCCAGCAGCTTAGCTTGGACTAGCGGGATCAACGGGGAGCTGTTTTTT. Translated, it gives CASSLAWTSGINGELFF.

This clone has more than one count but fewer than ten. This chain connects TRBV7-6 to TRBJ2-1, with 9 bases matching TRBD1. The CDR3 loop spans 15 amino acids. Germline assignment: CDR1 SGHVS and CDR2 FNYEAQ. J was trimmed by 3 bases and V by 5 bases; bases with no gene match: 5. The CDR3 here is CASSIGQGLYNEQFF. The CDR3 coding sequence is TGTGCCAGCAGCATCGGACAGGGGCTCTACAATGAGCAGTTCTTC.

This chain connects TRBV7-2 to TRBJ1-6; 7 nucleotides match TRBD1. The CDR3 runs 15 residues. V gave up 5 bases and J gave up 3 bases; unmatched junction bases: 4. Germline assignment: CDR1 SGHTA and CDR2 FQGNSA. This CDR3 reads CASSPRQGYNSPLHF. The CDR3, as DNA: TGTGCCAGCAGCCCCCGACAGGGCTATAATTCACCCCTCCACTTT.

The chain is built from TRBV14 and TRBJ2-7; 16 bases fit TRBD2. V gave up 2 bases and J gave up 8 bases; unmatched junction bases: 9. This CDR3 contains 17 residues. Germline V gene sequence: CDR1 SGHDN, CDR2 FVKESK. CDR3 nucleotides: TGTGCCAGCAGCCAACGGGGACTAGCGGGAGGGCGTACCAAGCAGTACTTC. This codes for CASSQRGLAGGRTKQYF. Variable domain in full (rest from reference TRBV14 and TRBJ2-7): EAGVTQFPSHSVIEKGQTVTLRCDPISGHDNLYWYRRVMGKEIKFLLHFVKESKQDESGMPNNRFLAERTGGTYSTLKVQPAELEDSGVYFCASSQRGLAGGRTKQYFGPGTRLTVT.

This clone has only a few counts. The chain has TRBV4-2 and TRBJ1-2; 9 positions match TRBD1. The CDR3 has 16 residues. Germline loops: CDR1 LGHNA, CDR2 YNFKEQ. Germline trimming cut 2 bases from V and 8 bases from J; bases unmatched to any gene: 12. CDR3 region: CASSQLAGQGQVGYTF. As DNA, the CDR3 is TGTGCCAGCAGCCAATTGGCCGGACAGGGGCAGGTAGGCTACACCTTC.

This sequence joins TRBV5-1 and TRBJ1-6; D is perhaps TRBD1 (5 bases). Germline V gives CDR1 SGHRS, CDR2 YFSETQ. V lost 5 bases to trimming and J lost 6 bases, with 12 bases between them. The length of the CDR3 is 14 residues. In DNA, the CDR3 is TGCGCCAGCAGTAGCGACAGACTTAATTCACCCCTCCACTTT. It specifies CASSSDRLNSPLHF.

Here the CDR3 reads CAEDRGNSPLHF. DNA of the CDR3: TGTGCCGAAGACAGGGGAAATTCACCCCTCCACTTT. The chain uses TRBV30 and TRBJ1-6, with 8 bases aligning to TRBD1. CDR1 and CDR2 (germline): GTSNPN, SVGIG (reference sequence). V lost 8 bases and J lost 7; bases outside the gene matches: 4. The CDR3 runs to 12 residues.

This clone has just one count. The V and J genes are TRBV28 and TRBJ1-1; D perhaps matches TRBD1 (5 bases). CDR3 length: 15 amino acids. Looked up from germline, CDR1 is MDHEN and CDR2 is SYDVKM. Trimming removed 4 bases from V and 5 bases from J, with 17 bases in between. Here the CDR3 reads CASSSDGGGGTEAFF. CDR3 sequence (DNA): TGTGCCAGCAGTTCCGATGGGGGTGGTGGGACTGAAGCTTTCTTT.

This clone was counted only a few times. J is TRBJ1-5 and V is TRBV5-6; 7 bases match TRBD1. The CDR3 runs 16 residues. V lost 4 bases to trimming and J lost 5 bases; unmatched junction nucleotides: 12. Germline CDR1 is SGHDT and CDR2 is YYEEEE. The CDR3 sequence is CASSRFSGQGDQPQHF. The CDR3 nucleotides read TGTGCCAGCAGCCGTTTCTCGGGGCAGGGGGATCAGCCCCAGCATTTT. Drawing the rest from reference TRBV5-6 and TRBJ1-5, the complete variable domain is DAGVTQSPTHLIKTRGQQVTLRCSPKSGHDTVSWYQQALGQGPQFIFQYYEEEERQRGNFPDRFSGHQFPNYSSELNVNALLLGDSALYLCASSRFSGQGDQPQHFGDGTRLSIL.

J is TRBJ2-5 and V is TRBV6-6, with D possibly being TRBD1 (5 bases). This CDR3 spans 16 amino acids. Trimming took 6 bases from V and 5 from J, leaving 22 bases between them. The germline V gene has CDR1 MNHNY and CDR2 SVGAGI (reference sequence). CDR3 protein: CASSSKVWTQTETQYF. For the CDR3, the DNA is TGTGCCAGCAGCTCGAAGGTCTGGACACAAACGGAGACCCAGTACTTC.

CDR3 amino acids: CASSQTGSSGNTIYF. The CDR3 DNA reads as TGTGCCAGTAGCCAAACGGGGAGCTCTGGAAACACCATATATTTT. This chain uses TRBV19 with TRBJ1-3; D remains unclear. Trimming removed 6 bases at V and 0 bases at J, with 12 bases between. This CDR3 comprises 15 residues. Germline CDR1 and CDR2: LNHDA and SQIVND (reference sequence).

The chain couples TRBV7-8 to TRBJ1-2; D remains unclear. CDR3 length equals 16 residues. Germline-derived CDR1 and CDR2 are SGHVS and FQNEAQ. V dropped 3 bases and J dropped 1 base, with 15 bases sitting between them. CDR3 DNA: TGTGCCAGCAGCTTGACTCCGGGTCTAATTAACTATGGCTACACCTTC. It is translated as CASSLTPGLINYGYTF. The full variable domain, completed using reference TRBV7-8 and TRBJ1-2, is GAGVSQSPRYKVAKRGQDVALRCDPISGHVSLFWYQQALGQGPEFLTYFQNEAQLDKSGLPSDRFFAERPEGSVSTLKIQRTQQEDSAVYLCASSLTPGLINYGYTFGSGTRLTVV.

The V call is TRBV28, the J call TRBJ1-1; no firm D call. Germline lookup yields CDR1 MDHEN and CDR2 SYDVKM. Trimming removed 7 bases at V and 5 bases at J, with 14 bases between. CDR3 size: 13 residues. The CDR3 spells CASINNRRTEAFF. In DNA, the CDR3 is TGTGCCAGCATCAATAATAGGCGTACTGAAGCTTTCTTT.

The J gene is TRBJ1-6, the V gene TRBV4-2; D is unclear. The CDR3 runs 14 residues. Trimming removed 0 bases from V and 8 bases from J, with 8 bases in between. Germline V gene data show CDR1 as LGHNA and CDR2 as YNFKEQ. The CDR3 loop reads CASSQDNSYSPLHF. CDR3 nucleotide sequence: TGTGCCAGCAGCCAAGATAACTCCTATTCACCCCTCCACTTT.

The genes are TRBV5-4 and TRBJ2-3; 13 bases match TRBD2. Germline CDR1 is SGHNT and CDR2 is YYREEE (reference sequence). Losses at the gene ends were 4 bases for V and 2 bases for J; bases not matched to a gene: 7. This CDR3 spans 17 amino acids. CDR3 region: CASSQGLAGATTDTQYF. The CDR3 DNA sequence: TGTGCCAGCAGCCAAGGACTAGCGGGGGCGACCACAGATACGCAGTATTTT.

J is TRBJ2-5 and V is TRBV4-1; D uncertain. This CDR3 has 15 residues. V lost 0 bases to trimming and J lost 1 base, with 9 bases between them. Germline values: CDR1 MGHRA, CDR2 YSYEKL. CDR3 sequence (DNA): TGCGCCAGCAGCCAAGATCAGTACCCCCAAGAGACCCAGTACTTC. Translation gives CASSQDQYPQETQYF.

This rearrangement joins TRBV6-1 to TRBJ2-7, with a tentative D call TRBD2 (5 bases). The CDR3 length is 18 residues. Trimming pared 2 bases from V and 4 bases from J, leaving 24 bases between. Germline values: CDR1 MNHNS, CDR2 SASEGT. This CDR3 reads CASSEIRWETDQTYEQYF. The CDR3, as DNA: TGTGCCAGCAGTGAAATTCGGTGGGAGACCGACCAGACTTACGAGCAGTACTTC.

The V gene is TRBV11-2, the J gene TRBJ1-1; D uncertain. The V gene's germline CDR1 is SGHAT and CDR2 FQNNGV. The CDR3 loop spans 15 amino acids. V lost 1 base to trimming and J lost 1 base, with 10 bases between them. The CDR3 protein is CASSLAVVTNTEAFF. CDR3 bases: TGTGCCAGCAGCTTAGCTGTGGTCACGAACACTGAAGCTTTCTTT.

The chain's CDR3 is CAISSSQGRGYNEQFF. CDR3 DNA: TGTGCCATCTCAAGCTCACAGGGACGAGGCTACAATGAGCAGTTCTTC. The J gene is TRBJ2-1, the V gene TRBV10-3; TRBD1 might be the D (6 bases). The germline V gene has CDR1 ENHRY and CDR2 SYGVKD. The CDR3 has 16 residues. V lost 8 bases to trimming and J lost 3 bases, with 20 bases between them.

The V call is TRBV27, the J call TRBJ1-1; maybe TRBD1 (6 bases). V shed 6 bases and J shed 4 bases, with 18 bases lying between them. Germline CDR1 MNHEY, CDR2 SMNVEV (reference sequence). This CDR3 has 15 amino acids. The CDR3 region is CASSRVGGLGTEAFF. The CDR3 bases are TGTGCCAGCAGCCGGGTAGGGGGGCTGGGCACTGAAGCTTTCTTT.

The rearrangement joins TRBV11-2 to TRBJ2-5; 8 bases are a match to TRBD1. The CDR3 sequence is 15 residues long. CDR1 is SGHAT, CDR2 FQNNGV, per germline. With 4 bases clipped from V and 4 bases from J, the junction kept 8 bases outside the gene matches. This CDR3 reads CASSSNPGGVETQYF. The CDR3 nucleotides are TGTGCCAGCAGCTCGAATCCAGGGGGCGTAGAGACCCAGTACTTC. Drawing the rest from reference TRBV11-2 and TRBJ2-5, the complete variable domain is EAGVAQSPRYKIIEKRQSVAFWCNPISGHATLYWYQQILGQGPKLLIQFQNNGVVDDSQLPKDRFSAERLKGVDSTLKIQPAKLEDSAVYLCASSSNPGGVETQYFGPGTRLLVL.

J is TRBJ2-3 and V is TRBV5-1; unclear D gene. The ends were cut back, 3 bases at V and 4 bases at J, with 3 bases in the middle. Per the germline V gene, CDR1 is SGHRS and CDR2 is YFSETQ. The CDR3 contains 11 residues. CDR3 sequence (DNA): TGCGCCAGCAGCTACTCAGATACGCAGTATTTT. Its protein product is CASSYSDTQYF.

V usage is TRBV18 and J usage is TRBJ2-3; a possible D gene is TRBD1 (5 bases). Germline V gene data show CDR1 as KGHSH and CDR2 as LQKENI. The V and J ends lost 3 bases and 1 base respectively, with 17 bases between them. CDR3 length equals 17 residues. Here the CDR3 DNA reads TGTGCCAGCTCACCCCCTAGTGGGGCAGCTCGCACAGATACGCAGTATTTT. It codes for CASSPPSGAARTDTQYF.

Here the CDR3 reads CSVDIAVGPTDTQYF. The CDR3 nucleotides are TGCAGCGTTGATATCGCTGTTGGGCCAACAGATACGCAGTATTTT. The genes are TRBV29-1 and TRBJ2-3; the D is unclear. CDR1 and CDR2 from the germline V gene are SQVTM and ANQGSEA. Trimming removed 3 bases from V and 3 bases from J, with 16 bases in between. CDR3 size: 15 residues.

CDR3 sequence: CASSMQGGTEAFF. CDR3 nucleotides: TGTGCCAGTAGTATGCAGGGCGGGACTGAAGCTTTCTTT. V usage is TRBV19 and J usage is TRBJ1-1; possibly TRBD1 for D (5 bases). Trimming took off 3 bases at V and 5 bases at J, with 10 bases between the two ends. CDR1 is LNHDA, CDR2 SQIVND, per germline (reference sequence). The CDR3 is 13 amino acids.

A single count supports this clone. This chain links TRBV2 with TRBJ2-2; 7 nucleotides agree with TRBD2. V lost 2 bases and J lost 6; bases outside the gene matches: 6. The germline gives CDR1 SNHLY, CDR2 FYNNEI. There are 15 residues in the CDR3. In DNA form, the CDR3 reads TGTGCCAGCAGTGAACGGGGGGTCAATTCCGGGGAGCTGTTTTTT. Amino acid sequence: CASSERGVNSGELFF.